What follows are 27 T cell receptor beta chains derived from one specimen sequenced in a study of cytomegalovirus exposure and HLA in healthy donors. This PCR relied on a set of 60 Vbeta primers and 13 Jbeta primers. Some clones are missing from TCRdb's copy, which holds only in-frame ones; the method was immunoSEQ multiplex PCR. This sample has 200,000 to 250,000 clones, with over 60% found just once. Sequencing was done on a sample of PBMCs. The source of these receptors is a man aged 18 to 29 in good health and CMV-seronegative.

The V call is TRBV28, the J call TRBJ1-3; D might be TRBD1 (5 bases). Germline CDR1 reads MDHEN; CDR2 reads SYDVKM. The CDR3 consists of 17 residues. The V end was cut by 1 base, the J end by 0 bases, with 13 bases between. CDR3 DNA: TGTGCCAGCAGTTTATCGGTCACAGGTTACTCTGGAAACACCATATATTTT. Translating gives CASSLSVTGYSGNTIYF.

The chain carries TRBV7-6 and TRBJ1-2; TRBD1 matches at 7 bases. The CDR3 sequence is 14 residues long. Germline CDR1 SGHVS, CDR2 FNYEAQ. The V and J ends lost 5 bases and 4 bases, in that order; junction bases with no gene match: 7. The CDR3 nucleotides read TGTGCCAGCAGCCTCCGGGACAGCCCCTATGGCTACACCTTC. It yields the protein CASSLRDSPYGYTF.

This chain's CDR3 is CASIGREDYGYTF. The CDR3, as DNA: TGTGCCAGCATCGGCAGGGAGGACTATGGCTACACCTTC. The rearrangement links TRBV2 to TRBJ1-2; D may be TRBD1 (5 bases). V was shortened by 7 bases and J by 3 bases, with 12 bases between the two germline ends. This CDR3 region has 13 residues. Germline loops: CDR1 SNHLY, CDR2 FYNNEI.

The chain links TRBV6-6 to TRBJ2-1; D is possibly TRBD2 (6 bases). Germline loops: CDR1 MNHNY, CDR2 SVGAGI (reference sequence). Trimming shortened V by 6 bases and J by 0 bases, and 12 bases separated the two germline ends. The CDR3 sequence is 15 residues long. This CDR3 reads CASSPTSNSYNEQFF. The DNA for the CDR3 is TGTGCCAGCAGCCCTACTAGCAACTCCTACAATGAGCAGTTCTTC.

V usage is TRBV7-3 and J usage is TRBJ2-5; D possibly corresponds to TRBD2 (6 bases). CDR3 length: 15 amino acids. Per germline, CDR1 SGHTA and CDR2 FQGTGA. The ends were cut back, 5 bases at V and 11 bases at J, with 24 bases in the middle. This CDR3 is CASSIGPEGSKEQYF. In DNA form, the CDR3 reads TGTGCCAGCAGCATCGGCCCGGAGGGATCGAAGGAGCAGTACTTC.

The sample holds one count of this clone. The genes are TRBV5-6 and TRBJ2-4, with 9 bases that match TRBD2. Germline CDR1 reads SGHDT; CDR2 reads YYEEEE. CDR3 length: 15 amino acids. The trim removed 0 bases at V and 5 bases at J, leaving 3 bases unmatched. The DNA of the CDR3 is TGTGCCAGCAGCTTGGAGGCTAGCGGGGAAAACATTCAGTACTTC. Protein: CASSLEASGENIQYF.

This clone came up once. The gene calls are TRBV27 and TRBJ2-3; no definite D call. V lost 5 bases and J lost 5, with 8 bases in between. CDR1 MNHEY and CDR2 SMNVEV come from the germline V gene (reference sequence). The CDR3 spans 12 residues. The CDR3 loop is CASSTVGDTQYF. The CDR3 coding sequence is TGTGCCAGCAGTACAGTAGGAGATACGCAGTATTTT.

The chain recombines TRBV6-5 with TRBJ2-6, with TRBD2 as a possible D gene (6 bases). Germline loops: CDR1 MNHEY, CDR2 SVGAGI. The CDR3 is made up of 14 amino acids. CDR3 region: CAISGGKGANVLTF. CDR3 nucleotides: TGTGCAATATCCGGCGGGAAAGGGGCCAACGTCCTGACTTTC.

This sequence joins TRBV4-1 and TRBJ2-3, with 9 bases matching TRBD2. V shed 2 bases and J 11 bases; nucleotides not matched to a gene: 17. The CDR3 contains 17 residues. From germline, CDR1 is MGHRA and CDR2 YSYEKL. The CDR3 reads CASSQTKEGLARHWQYF. CDR3 bases: TGCGCCAGCAGCCAAACGAAGGAGGGACTAGCTAGACACTGGCAGTATTTT.

The V and J genes are TRBV19 and TRBJ1-1; 8 bases are a match to TRBD1. Germline CDR1 LNHDA, CDR2 SQIVND (reference sequence). The ends lost 8 bases at V and 4 bases at J; junction bases unmatched: 6. This CDR3 spans 13 amino acids. CDR3 amino acids: CASQTGVATEAFF. In DNA form, the CDR3 reads TGTGCCAGTCAGACAGGGGTGGCCACTGAAGCTTTCTTT.

The chain links TRBV7-9 to TRBJ1-5, with unresolved D. The V and J ends lost 5 bases and 7 bases respectively, with 15 bases between them. The CDR3 is 14 residues long. From germline, CDR1 is SEHNR and CDR2 FQNEAQ (reference sequence). The CDR3 sequence is CASSRLGGEQPQHF. The CDR3 DNA sequence: TGTGCCAGCAGCAGACTGGGAGGTGAACAGCCCCAGCATTTT.

The V gene is TRBV6-1, the J gene TRBJ2-3, with 8 bases lining up with TRBD2. Germline loops: CDR1 MNHNS, CDR2 SASEGT. This CDR3 is built from 17 residues. Trimming took 2 bases from V and 4 from J; bases not matched to a gene: 11. CDR3 nucleotides: TGTGCCAGCAGTGAAAGGGTAGCGGGAAGTATGTCAGATACGCAGTATTTT. Translated, it gives CASSERVAGSMSDTQYF.

This clone was found a few times. The chain couples TRBV5-1 to TRBJ2-4, with D maybe TRBD1 (5 bases). The CDR3 runs 13 residues. V was cut by 0 bases and J by 10 bases, with 11 bases left in between. Germline values: CDR1 SGHRS, CDR2 YFSETQ. The CDR3 reads CASSLVTGKIQYF. CDR3 sequence (DNA): TGCGCCAGCAGCTTGGTCACAGGAAAAATTCAGTACTTC.

The chain employs TRBV4-2 and TRBJ1-6, with D perhaps matching TRBD1 (5 bases). CDR1 and CDR2 (germline): LGHNA, YNFKEQ. Trimming shortened V by 0 bases and J by 5 bases, and 14 bases separated the two germline ends. This CDR3 is 17 amino acids long. The CDR3 spells CASSQERGGEDNSPLHF. The CDR3 DNA follows: TGTGCCAGCAGCCAAGAAAGGGGAGGGGAGGATAATTCACCCCTCCACTTT.

The chain carries TRBV5-4 and TRBJ1-4; 8 bases are a match to TRBD1. Germline assignment: CDR1 SGHNT and CDR2 YYREEE (reference sequence). CDR3 size: 19 residues. Trimming took 3 bases from V and 1 from J; bases not matched to a gene: 14. CDR3 in amino acids: CASSSLITGQVGTNEKLFF. The CDR3 coding sequence is TGTGCCAGCAGCTCCCTAATTACGGGACAGGTTGGAACTAATGAAAAACTGTTTTTT.

The rearrangement joins TRBV4-1 to TRBJ2-7; 14 bases align to TRBD2. V lost 3 bases to trimming and J lost 5 bases; unmatched junction nucleotides: 12. Germline loops: CDR1 MGHRA, CDR2 YSYEKL. The CDR3 covers 18 residues. The CDR3 sequence: CASSQVDMGLAGANEQYF. DNA for the CDR3: TGCGCCAGCAGCCAGGTAGATATGGGACTAGCGGGAGCAAACGAGCAGTACTTC.

The chain couples TRBV10-3 to TRBJ1-3; maybe TRBD1 (5 bases). V dropped 6 bases and J dropped 8 bases, with 17 bases sitting between them. Germline CDR1 and CDR2: ENHRY and SYGVKD. The CDR3 is 14 amino acids. For the CDR3, the DNA is TGTGCCATCAGGGACGTCGCGTCGGGGGACACCATATATTTT. Its protein product is CAIRDVASGDTIYF.

The chain links TRBV5-8 to TRBJ1-1; D may be TRBD1 (5 bases). The CDR3 length is 14 residues. V shed 7 bases and J shed 0 bases, with 13 bases lying between them. In germline, CDR1 is SGHTS, CDR2 YDEGEE. CDR3 protein: CASHWGGLNTEAFF. The DNA of the CDR3 is TGTGCCAGCCACTGGGGCGGCCTGAACACTGAAGCTTTCTTT.

The CDR3 region is CASSLEGLGGGADTQYF. CDR3 sequence (DNA): TGCGCCAGCAGCTTGGAAGGACTGGGTGGGGGGGCGGATACGCAGTATTTT. The rearrangement joins TRBV5-1 to TRBJ2-3, with TRBD2 as a possible D gene (7 bases). CDR3 size: 17 residues. V was pared by 0 bases and J by 6 bases, with 20 bases between. In germline, CDR1 is SGHRS, CDR2 YFSETQ.

The chain recombines TRBV5-6 with TRBJ1-4; 10 positions agree with TRBD1. There are 15 residues in the CDR3. Germline lookup yields CDR1 SGHDT and CDR2 YYEEEE. J was trimmed by 6 bases and V by 3 bases; bases with no gene match: 5. The CDR3, as DNA: TGTGCCAGCAGCTCCGCCGGGACAGGGGATGAAAAACTGTTTTTT. It encodes CASSSAGTGDEKLFF.

The gene calls are TRBV5-6 and TRBJ2-7; 11 nucleotides align to TRBD2. The CDR3 covers 15 residues. The germline gives CDR1 SGHDT, CDR2 YYEEEE. Trimming took 0 bases from V and 2 from J; bases not matched to a gene: 1. CDR3 coding DNA: TGTGCCAGCAGCTTGGAACTAGCGGGGGCCTACGAGCAGTACTTC. Translating gives CASSLELAGAYEQYF.

V and J are TRBV9 and TRBJ2-5, with TRBD2 matching over 7 bases. The CDR3 contains 15 residues. The V and J ends lost 0 bases and 5 bases, in that order; junction bases with no gene match: 7. Germline loops: CDR1 SGDLS, CDR2 YYNGEE. The CDR3 bases are TGTGCCAGCAGCGTAGGGACGGGAGGATTGGAGACCCAGTACTTC. As protein: CASSVGTGGLETQYF.

This chain connects TRBV6-1 to TRBJ2-7; TRBD2 might be the D (5 bases). The germline V gene has CDR1 MNHNS and CDR2 SASEGT. The CDR3 sequence is 13 residues long. V lost 8 bases, J lost 0 bases, and 11 bases lay in between. The DNA for the CDR3 is TGTGCCAGCTCGCGGGCGGTCTCCTACGAGCAGTACTTC. Protein sequence: CASSRAVSYEQYF.

Regarding this clone: At one end the junction does not follow the germline gene, possibly because of a read error. The chain couples TRBV29-1 to TRBJ2-3, with 10 bases lining up with TRBD2. The CDR3 consists of 11 residues. The germline V gene has CDR1 SQVTM and CDR2 ANQGSEA. In nucleotides, the CDR3 is TGCAGCGCACTAACTAGCGGGACTAAGAATTTT. Translated, it gives CSALTSGTKNF.

The chain joins TRBV5-1 to TRBJ2-7; perhaps TRBD2 as D (6 bases). The CDR3 has 14 amino acids. V was cut by 0 bases and J by 5 bases, with 12 bases left in between. Germline CDR1 reads SGHRS; CDR2 reads YFSETQ. The chain's CDR3 is CASSLGGPGDEQYF. The CDR3 DNA is TGCGCCAGCAGCTTGGGGGGTCCGGGGGACGAGCAGTACTTC.

A remark on this clone: The sample carries other DNA sequences with the same CDR3. The chain combines TRBV9 with TRBJ2-7; 9 nucleotides agree with TRBD1. There are 15 residues in the CDR3. Trimming at V came to 0 bases and at J to 0 bases, leaving 1 base not matched to a gene. Germline assignment: CDR1 SGDLS and CDR2 YYNGEE. The CDR3 coding sequence is TGTGCCAGCAGCGTAGGACAGGGGGTCTCCTACGAGCAGTACTTC. Translating it yields CASSVGQGVSYEQYF.

The genes are TRBV11-2 and TRBJ2-7, with 9 bases that match TRBD1. The V gene's germline CDR1 is SGHAT and CDR2 FQNNGV. The V gene end was trimmed by 5 bases and the J gene end by 3 bases; junction bases not matched to a gene: 8. The CDR3 contains 15 residues. CDR3 sequence reads: CASSGEGTGRYEQYF. The CDR3 nucleotides are TGTGCCAGCAGCGGCGAAGGGACAGGGCGCTACGAGCAGTACTTC.